Sequencing of this T cell receptor (beta chain) was carried out in a study of blood T cell repertoires in COVID-19. Looking at the study overall: COVID-19 samples from acute and convalescent phases originated in the United States, Italy and Spain. PBMCs, B-cell-depleted T cells, or T cells were the source of the cDNA or gDNA that made up the material.

In the authors' methods: Quantification of nucleated cells was approximated via reference gene primer amplification. The method was immunoSEQ multiplex PCR; TCRdb's version includes in-frame clones alone and lacks a portion of them. The V and J calls and the clone size are those of that table, but D and trimming were determined from the DNA. Altogether 100,000 to 120,000 clones are present, roughly 85% being singletons, with the ten largest covering 10% to 15%. Trimming shortened V by 4 bases and J by 3 bases, and 19 bases separated the two germline ends. CDR3 length equals 17 residues. The chain recombines TRBV5-3 with TRBJ2-2, with D perhaps matching TRBD1 (5 bases). TRBV5-3 is known as an ORF, though its function is uncertain. The TCR comes from a human donor in a cohort sampled during active COVID-19. Sample: peripheral blood. The DNA of the CDR3 is TGTGCCAGAAGCCATGAGACAGCTTCCAAGGACACCGGGGAGCTGTTTTTT. This encodes CARSHETASKDTGELFF.